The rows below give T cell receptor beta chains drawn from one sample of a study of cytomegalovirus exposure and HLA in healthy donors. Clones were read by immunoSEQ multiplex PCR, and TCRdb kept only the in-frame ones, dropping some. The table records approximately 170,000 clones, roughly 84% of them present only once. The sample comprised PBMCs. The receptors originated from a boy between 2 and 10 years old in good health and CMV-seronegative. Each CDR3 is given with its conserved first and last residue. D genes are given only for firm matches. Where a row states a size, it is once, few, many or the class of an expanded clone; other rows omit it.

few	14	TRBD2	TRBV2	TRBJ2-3	CASSGGLATDTQYF	TGTGCCAGCAGTGGAGGACTAGCGACAGATACGCAGTATTTT
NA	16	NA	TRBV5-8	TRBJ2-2	CASSLSGYGNTGELFF	TGTGCCAGCAGCTTGTCAGGGTACGGAAACACCGGGGAGCTGTTTTTT
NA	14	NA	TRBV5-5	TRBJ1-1	CASSLVHRNTEAFF	TGTGCCAGCAGCTTGGTCCACAGGAACACTGAAGCTTTCTTT
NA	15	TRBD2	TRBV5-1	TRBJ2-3	CASSLLAGSTDTQYF	TGCGCCAGCAGCCTACTAGCGGGAAGCACAGATACGCAGTATTTT
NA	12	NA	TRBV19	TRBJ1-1	CASNSAPGEAFF	TGTGCCAGTAATTCGGCCCCAGGAGAAGCTTTCTTT
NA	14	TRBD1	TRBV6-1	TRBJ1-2	CASSEGGRGYGYTF	TGTGCCAGCAGTGAAGGGGGCAGGGGGTATGGCTACACCTTC
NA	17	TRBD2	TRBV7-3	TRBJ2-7	CASSFNSGRSASYEQYF	TGTGCCAGCAGCTTTAATAGCGGGAGGTCCGCATCCTACGAGCAGTACTTC
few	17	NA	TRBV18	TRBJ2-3	CASSPRKSGIGTDTQYF	TGTGCCAGCTCACCACGAAAATCGGGAATTGGCACAGATACGCAGTATTTT
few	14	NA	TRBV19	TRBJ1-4	CATRPASTNEKLFF	TGTGCCACCAGGCCAGCCTCAACTAATGAAAAACTGTTTTTT
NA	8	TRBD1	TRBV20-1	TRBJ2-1	CSAPRGLF	TGCAGTGCCCCAAGGGGGCTCTTC
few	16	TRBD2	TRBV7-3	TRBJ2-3	CASSRTSGRQGDTQYF	TGTGCCAGCAGCCGGACTAGCGGGAGGCAAGGAGATACGCAGTATTTT
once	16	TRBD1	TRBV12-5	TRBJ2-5	CASGLTAGGRQETQYF	TGTGCTAGTGGTCTCACCGCAGGGGGTCGGCAAGAGACCCAGTACTTC
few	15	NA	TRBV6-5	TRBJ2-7	CASTLTGDRSYEQYF	TGTGCCAGCACCTTAACGGGAGATCGATCCTACGAGCAGTACTTC
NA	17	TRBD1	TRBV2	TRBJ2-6	CASSPDRASSGANGLTF	TGTGCCAGCAGTCCGGACAGGGCCAGCTCTGGGGCCAACGGCCTGACTTTC
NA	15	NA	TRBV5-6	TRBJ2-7	CASSLYSGTGYEQYF	TGTGCCAGCAGCCTTTATTCCGGGACTGGCTACGAGCAGTACTTC
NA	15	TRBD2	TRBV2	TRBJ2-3	CASSDAGRGTDTQYF	TGTGCCAGCAGTGATGCGGGGAGGGGCACAGATACGCAGTATTTT